These 6 T cell receptor beta chains were sequenced from one sample in a study of breast tumors, draining lymph nodes, adjacent tissues. Axillary draining lymph nodes of breast cancer patients supplied the node samples. Using its own MiXCR run on the multiplex PCR reads, TCRdb lists one record per CDR3 protein. The table records 130,000 or so distinct CDR3 sequences, over 25% of them present only once. Specimen: axillary lymph node tissue. The receptors come from a female donor with breast cancer. Some clones in this sample may be carry-over from other donors' samples.

As to this clonotype: A much larger clone differs by one base, so this may be a read error. This chain joins TRBV6-5 and TRBJ1-4; a possible D gene is TRBD1 (5 bases). The germline V gene has CDR1 MNHEY and CDR2 SVGAGI. The CDR3 is 14 amino acids. CDR3 residues: CACSPDPGRKKLFF. CDR3 sequence (DNA): TGTGCCTGCAGTCCTGACCCGGGGCGAAAAAAACTGTTTTTT.

Ten or more counts support this clonotype. V gene TRBV5-4 combines with J gene TRBJ1-3; TRBD1 matches at 7 bases. Trimming removed 4 bases from V and 0 bases from J; junction bases left unmatched: 7. The germline CDR1 and CDR2 sequences are SGHNT and YYREEE (reference sequence). This CDR3 comprises 16 residues. CDR3 amino acids: CASSPWNRGSGNTIYF. DNA for the CDR3: TGTGCCAGCAGCCCCTGGAACAGGGGCTCTGGAAACACCATATATTTT.

Ten or more counts support this clonotype. The genes are TRBV18 and TRBJ2-2; D tentatively fits TRBD1 or TRBD2 (5 bases each). This CDR3 has 13 residues. Trimming removed 7 bases at V and 0 bases at J, with 6 bases between. CDR1 KGHSH and CDR2 LQKENI come from the germline V gene. In DNA, the CDR3 is TGTGCCAGCTGGGACCCGAACACCGGGGAGCTGTTTTTT. Translating it yields CASWDPNTGELFF.

The genes are TRBV6-5 and TRBJ1-6; D is undetermined. The CDR3 has 14 amino acids. V was clipped by 7 bases and J by 9 bases, with 16 bases between them. CDR1 MNHEY and CDR2 SVGAGI come from the germline V gene. The CDR3 protein is CASTPIGRSSPLHF. The DNA of the CDR3 is TGTGCCAGCACCCCCATCGGGAGGAGTTCACCCCTCCACTTT.

The sample holds a few counts of this clonotype. V and J are TRBV5-6 and TRBJ2-1; TRBD2 matches 9 bases. V lost 2 bases and J lost 2; bases outside the gene matches: 14. Germline assignment: CDR1 SGHDT and CDR2 YYEEEE. The CDR3 loop spans 19 amino acids. CDR3 sequence (DNA): TGTGCCAGCAGCTTAGCGCGTTCAACCGGGACTAGCCCCTACAATGAGCAGTTCTTC. Protein product: CASSLARSTGTSPYNEQFF.

The gene calls are TRBV5-4 and TRBJ2-7, with TRBD2 as a possible D gene (5 bases). Trimming took off 3 bases at V and 5 bases at J, with 18 bases between the two ends. Germline loops: CDR1 SGHNT, CDR2 YYREEE (reference sequence). The CDR3 has 15 amino acids. The CDR3 nucleotides read TGTGCCAGCAGCTCCAACTTAGGAGGTATGAACGAGCAGTACTTC. Residues: CASSSNLGGMNEQYF.